This T cell receptor beta chain originates from a study of spatial heterogeneity in lung cancer. As to time point: sample taken at primary tumor resection. Unsorted whole RNA of tumor, nontumor lung or frozen PBMC was sequenced. The donor group consisted of around 66 patients who had untreated, early-stage non-small cell lung cancer. Every TCR cDNA molecule bore a unique molecular identifier. TCRdb ran MiXCR on the 5' RACE reads and lists one entry per CDR3 protein. The table has 65,000 to 85,000 distinct CDR3 sequences, 15% to 25% seen once. Germline V gene sequence: CDR1 DFQATT, CDR2 SNEGSKA (reference sequence). Trimming shortened V by 2 bases and J by 2 bases, and 19 bases separated the two germline ends. The CDR3 sequence is 17 residues long.

The receptor was isolated from a male donor with early-stage non-small cell lung cancer. This sample comprised PBMCs, obtained at surgery. J is TRBJ1-5 and V is TRBV20-1, with D perhaps matching TRBD1 (5 bases). CDR3 protein: CSARKNSPGVGNQPQHF. CDR3 DNA sequence: TGCAGTGCTAGAAAGAATTCCCCGGGGGTAGGCAATCAGCCCCAGCATTTT.